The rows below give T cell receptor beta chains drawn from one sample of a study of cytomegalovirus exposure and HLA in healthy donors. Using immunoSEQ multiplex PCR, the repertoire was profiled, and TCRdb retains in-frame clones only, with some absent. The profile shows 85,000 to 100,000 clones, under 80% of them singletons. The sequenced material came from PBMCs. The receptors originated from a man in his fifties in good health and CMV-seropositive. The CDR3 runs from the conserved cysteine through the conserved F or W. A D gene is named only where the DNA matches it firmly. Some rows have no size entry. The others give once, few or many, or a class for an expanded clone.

CASSVNEGGGPDTQYF	TGTGCCAGCAGCGTAAACGAGGGAGGGGGTCCAGATACGCAGTATTTT	.	TRBV9	TRBJ2-3	16	.
CAVMTEQETQYF	TGTGCCGTAATGACAGAGCAAGAGACCCAGTACTTC	.	TRBV6-5	TRBJ2-5	12	.
CASSLALRRTGESYEQYF	TGTGCCAGCAGCTTAGCCCTCCGGAGAACCGGGGAATCCTACGAGCAGTACTTC	.	TRBV7-9	TRBJ2-7	18	.
CASSLGEAEAQYF	TGTGCCAGCAGCTTAGGAGAGGCAGAAGCGCAGTATTTT	.	TRBV11-1	TRBJ2-3	13	.
CASSQTGTTQINTEAFF	TGCGCCAGCAGCCAGACCGGGACAACGCAGATAAACACTGAAGCTTTCTTT	.	TRBV4-1	TRBJ1-1	17	.
CASSLTGSNQPQHF	TGTGCCAGCAGCCTGACAGGGTCAAATCAGCCCCAGCATTTT	TRBD1	TRBV9	TRBJ1-5	14	.
CASSETGATNYGYTF	TGTGCCAGCAGTGAGACAGGCGCTACTAACTATGGCTACACCTTC	.	TRBV6-1	TRBJ1-2	15	.
CASSSGGLSYEQYF	TGTGCCAGCAGCTCCGGCGGGTTATCCTACGAGCAGTACTTC	.	TRBV28	TRBJ2-7	14	.
CASKMTATYGYTF	TGTGCCAGCAAGATGACAGCTACATATGGCTACACCTTC	.	TRBV28	TRBJ1-2	13	.
CASSEAQGVGGYTF	TGTGCCAGCAGTGAAGCTCAGGGGGTAGGAGGCTACACCTTC	TRBD1	TRBV2	TRBJ1-2	14	few
CASSLGPPDRGNFDTQYF	TGTGCCAGCAGCTTGGGCCCCCCGGACAGGGGGAATTTCGATACGCAGTATTTT	TRBD1	TRBV5-6	TRBJ2-3	18	.
CASSRDDYNSPLHF	TGTGCCAGCAGCCGGGATGATTATAATTCACCCCTCCACTTT	.	TRBV27	TRBJ1-6	14	.
CAVPRTSGRCKTQYF	TGTGCCGTACCGAGGACTAGCGGGAGATGTAAGACCCAGTACTTC	TRBD2	TRBV6-6	TRBJ2-5	15	.
CASSLSYRGGNTEAFF	TGTGCCAGCAGTTTATCCTACAGGGGCGGGAACACTGAAGCTTTCTTT	TRBD1	TRBV27	TRBJ1-1	16	once
CAWSSGSSYNSPLHF	TGTGCCTGGAGCTCCGGGAGCTCCTATAATTCACCCCTCCACTTT	.	TRBV30	TRBJ1-6	15	.
CAISDGKGREQYF	TGTGCCATCAGTGACGGAAAGGGGCGCGAGCAGTACTTC	.	TRBV10-3	TRBJ2-7	13	.
CASSMTGSGNTIYF	TGTGCCAGCAGCATGACTGGCTCTGGAAACACCATATATTTT	.	TRBV7-2	TRBJ1-3	14	.
CASSYNREGGGYPF	TGTGCCAGCAGTTACAACAGGGAAGGTGGGGGCTACCCCTTC	.	TRBV6-5	TRBJ1-2	14	.
CASSVTGGSIEQYF	TGCGCCAGCAGCGTCACAGGGGGAAGTATCGAGCAGTACTTC	TRBD1	TRBV5-1	TRBJ2-7	14	.
CALADQETQYF	TGTGCCTTAGCAGATCAAGAGACCCAGTACTTC	.	TRBV7-9	TRBJ2-5	11	.
CASAGQGNTGELFF	TGTGCCAGCGCGGGACAGGGAAACACCGGGGAGCTGTTTTTT	TRBD1	TRBV2	TRBJ2-2	14	.
CASSLLGGGANNEQFF	TGTGCCAGCAGCTTGCTGGGCGGGGGGGCTAACAATGAGCAGTTCTTC	TRBD2	TRBV5-4	TRBJ2-1	16	.
CAISGGSNQPQHF	TGTGCCATCAGTGGCGGTAGCAATCAGCCCCAGCATTTT	.	TRBV10-3	TRBJ1-5	13	.
CASSPPIGQGGDEQYF	TGTGCCAGCTCACCACCAATTGGGCAGGGTGGGGACGAGCAGTACTTC	.	TRBV18	TRBJ2-7	16	.
CASRTEASTDTQYF	TGTGCCAGCCGGACAGAAGCTAGCACAGATACGCAGTATTTT	.	TRBV25-1	TRBJ2-3	14	.
CASHGQGYYSNQPQHF	TGTGCCAGCCATGGACAGGGCTACTATAGCAATCAGCCCCAGCATTTT	TRBD1	TRBV19	TRBJ1-5	16	.
CASSARSGTLAYEQYF	TGTGCCAGCAGCGCCAGGTCCGGGACACTTGCCTACGAGCAGTACTTC	.	TRBV7-8	TRBJ2-7	16	.
CASSPTGVLTDTQYF	TGTGCCAGCAGCCCCACCGGGGTACTCACAGATACGCAGTATTTT	.	TRBV7-2	TRBJ2-3	15	.
CASSLGGGISYNEQFF	TGTGCCAGCAGCTTAGGCGGAGGGATCTCCTACAATGAGCAGTTCTTC	.	TRBV13	TRBJ2-1	16	few
CASSLLAGFNEQFF	TGTGCCAGCAGTTTACTAGCGGGGTTCAATGAGCAGTTCTTC	TRBD2	TRBV6-5	TRBJ2-1	14	.
CAISESMGQLNSPLHF	TGTGCCATCAGTGAGTCTATGGGACAGCTTAATTCACCCCTCCACTTT	TRBD1	TRBV10-3	TRBJ1-6	16	.
CASSMHTKGRNYNSPLHF	TGTGCCAGCAGCATGCACACGAAGGGGCGAAATTATAATTCACCCCTCCACTTT	.	TRBV5-6	TRBJ1-6	18	.
CASSLKAGGIDEQFF	TGTGCCAGCAGCTTGAAGGCGGGGGGTATAGATGAGCAGTTCTTC	TRBD2	TRBV5-4	TRBJ2-1	15	.
CASSLQTSYEQYF	TGTGCCAGCAGCCTCCAAACTTCCTACGAGCAGTACTTC	.	TRBV11-2	TRBJ2-7	13	.
CASTPPAGMNTEAFF	TGTGCCAGCACCCCACCCGCGGGGATGAACACTGAAGCTTTCTTT	.	TRBV28	TRBJ1-1	15	once
CASSEVGRLAGKDTQYF	TGTGCCAGCAGTGAAGTGGGAAGACTAGCGGGTAAAGATACGCAGTATTTT	TRBD2	TRBV2	TRBJ2-3	17	.
CAISALLAGNTDTQYF	TGTGCCATCAGTGCCCTTTTAGCGGGGAACACAGATACGCAGTATTTT	TRBD2	TRBV10-3	TRBJ2-3	16	.
CASSVGGTDTQYF	TGTGCCAGCAGCGTAGGAGGTACAGATACGCAGTATTTT	.	TRBV9	TRBJ2-3	13	.
CASSEAGQGGYEQFF	TGTGCCAGCAGTGAGGCGGGACAGGGGGGCTATGAGCAGTTCTTC	TRBD1	TRBV6-1	TRBJ2-1	15	once
CASSYQPTGQSTEAFF	TGTGCCAGCAGTTACCAGCCGACAGGGCAGAGCACTGAAGCTTTCTTT	TRBD1	TRBV6-6	TRBJ1-1	16	.